These T cell receptor beta chains were read from a single sample in a study of shared clonotypes between healthy human individuals. Profiled with immunoSEQ multiplex PCR; TCRdb holds only in-frame clones, not every one. The sample has 2 million to 2.5 million clones, approximately 96% seen once. Sequencing input: naive CD4+ T cells sorted from blood. Receptors originate from a man aged 18 to 29 in good health. Each CDR3 is given with its conserved first and last residue. The order of the fields is V gene, clone size, J gene, D gene, CDR3 DNA, CDR3 protein. The D gene is left open where the match is weak. Not all rows give a size; the values are once, few, many and, for expanded clones, a class.

>TRBV13|-|TRBJ2-5|-
TGTGCCAGCAGCTTACGGTGGGGTCAAGAGACCCAGTACTTC
CASSLRWGQETQYF
>TRBV5-4|once|TRBJ2-3|-
TGTGCCAGCAGCCCACCTAGGACTACTCCAGATACGCAGTATTTT
CASSPPRTTPDTQYF
>TRBV12-5|once|TRBJ2-5|-
TGTGCTAGTGGTTTGTTTACAGCGGGTATGTGGGACCAAGAGACCCAGTACTTC
CASGLFTAGMWDQETQYF
>TRBV7-2|-|TRBJ1-1|-
TGTGCCAGCAGCTTAGGGGGCCGGGCTGAAGCTTTCTTT
CASSLGGRAEAFF
>TRBV19|-|TRBJ2-7|TRBD2
TGTGCCAGTAGTCAGACTAGCGGGTACTACGAGCAGTACTTC
CASSQTSGYYEQYF
>TRBV6-1|-|TRBJ1-2|TRBD1
TGTGCCAGCAGTGAAGTCTCCGGGACAGGGTTTAAAGGCTACACCTTC
CASSEVSGTGFKGYTF
>TRBV29-1|-|TRBJ1-1|-
TGCAGCGCCAAAGAGAACACTGAAGCTTTCTTT
CSAKENTEAFF
>TRBV25-1|-|TRBJ1-1|-
TGTGCCAGCAGTGAAAGACATATGAACACTGAAGCTTTCTTT
CASSERHMNTEAFF
>TRBV5-1|-|TRBJ2-7|TRBD1
TGCGCCAGCAGCTTGGGACAGGGGAACTCCTACGAGCAGTACTTC
CASSLGQGNSYEQYF
>TRBV7-9|-|TRBJ2-1|-
TGTGCCAGCAGTCCTCATATGGTATACAATGAGCAGTTCTTC
CASSPHMVYNEQFF
>TRBV7-9|-|TRBJ2-5|TRBD1
TGTGCCAGCAGCTTAGCCCGGGACAGGGGGCGTGAGACCCAGTACTTC
CASSLARDRGRETQYF
>TRBV2|-|TRBJ2-3|-
TGTGCCGCCCGACACTACTCTAGCACAGATACGCAGTATTTT
CAARHYSSTDTQYF
>TRBV9|-|TRBJ1-4|-
TGTGCCAGCAGCGTAGCTCCACAGGGTTTAGGAGAAAAACTGTTTTTT
CASSVAPQGLGEKLFF
>TRBV10-2|-|TRBJ1-5|-
TGCGCCAGTTCAGGGGGCAATCAGCCCCAGCATTTT
CASSGGNQPQHF
>TRBV9|-|TRBJ1-2|-
TGTGCCAGCAGCGCAGAGCTTAACCCAGGGATCAAGGATGGCTACACCTTC
CASSAELNPGIKDGYTF
>TRBV4-2|-|TRBJ1-4|-
TGTGCCAGCAGCCGCCCCGGGGCGGAGAATGAAAAACTGTTTTTT
CASSRPGAENEKLFF
>TRBV30|-|TRBJ1-3|-
TGTGCCTGGATGCAGGCCTCTGGAAACACCATATATTTT
CAWMQASGNTIYF
>TRBV14|-|TRBJ2-7|-
TGTGCCAGCAGCCATGGGATTTACGAGCAGTACTTC
CASSHGIYEQYF
>TRBV5-1|-|TRBJ2-3|-
TGCGCCAGCAGCACATACACAGATACGCAGTATTTT
CASSTYTDTQYF
>TRBV6-1|-|TRBJ2-2|TRBD2
TGTGCCAGCAGTGAAGCTGTAGCGGGGGACTACACCGGGGAGCTGTTTTTT
CASSEAVAGDYTGELFF